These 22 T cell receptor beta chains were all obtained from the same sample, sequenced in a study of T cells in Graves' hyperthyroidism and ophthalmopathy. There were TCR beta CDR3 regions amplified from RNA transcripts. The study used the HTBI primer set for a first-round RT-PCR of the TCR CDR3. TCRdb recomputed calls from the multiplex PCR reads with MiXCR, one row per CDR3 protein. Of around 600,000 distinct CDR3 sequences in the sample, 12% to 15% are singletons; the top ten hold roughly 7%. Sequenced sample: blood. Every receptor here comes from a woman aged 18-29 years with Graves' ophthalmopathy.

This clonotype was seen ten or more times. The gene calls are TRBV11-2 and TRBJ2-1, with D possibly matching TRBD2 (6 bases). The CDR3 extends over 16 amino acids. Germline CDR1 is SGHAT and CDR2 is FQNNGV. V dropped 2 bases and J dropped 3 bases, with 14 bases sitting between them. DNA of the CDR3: TGTGCCAGCAGCTTAAAGGAGGGGACGGACTACAATGAGCAGTTCTTC. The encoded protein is CASSLKEGTDYNEQFF.

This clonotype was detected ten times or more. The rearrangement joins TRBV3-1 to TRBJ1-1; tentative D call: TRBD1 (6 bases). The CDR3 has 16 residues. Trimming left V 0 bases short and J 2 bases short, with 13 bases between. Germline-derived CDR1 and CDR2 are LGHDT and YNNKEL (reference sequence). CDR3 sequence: CASSQERDISNTEAFF. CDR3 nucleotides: TGTGCCAGCAGCCAAGAAAGGGACATCTCTAACACTGAAGCTTTCTTT.

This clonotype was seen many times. The CDR3 sequence is CAWSAGTGDYEQYF. CDR3 nucleotides: TGTGCCTGGAGCGCCGGGACAGGGGATTACGAGCAGTACTTC. The rearrangement links TRBV30 to TRBJ2-7; 10 nucleotides match TRBD1. Germline values: CDR1 GTSNPN, CDR2 SVGIG (reference sequence). Trimming cost V 3 bases and J 4 bases; bases outside gene matches: 6. The CDR3 runs to 14 residues.

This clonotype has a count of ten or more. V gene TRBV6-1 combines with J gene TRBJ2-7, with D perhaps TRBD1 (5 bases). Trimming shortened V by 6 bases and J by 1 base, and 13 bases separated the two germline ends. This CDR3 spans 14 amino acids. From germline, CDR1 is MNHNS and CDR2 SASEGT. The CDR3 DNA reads TGTGCCAGCAGCCTTTGGGGCACTTCCTACGAGCAGTACTTC. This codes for CASSLWGTSYEQYF.

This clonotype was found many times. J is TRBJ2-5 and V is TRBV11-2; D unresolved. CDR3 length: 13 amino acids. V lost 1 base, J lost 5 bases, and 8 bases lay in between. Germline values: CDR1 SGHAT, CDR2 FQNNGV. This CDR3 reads CASSLVPAETQYF. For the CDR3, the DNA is TGTGCCAGCAGCTTAGTTCCGGCGGAGACCCAGTACTTC.

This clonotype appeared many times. CDR3 amino acids: CASSLGQGAGDTQYF. The DNA of the CDR3 is TGTGCCAGCAGCTTGGGCCAGGGGGCGGGAGATACGCAGTATTTT. The chain combines TRBV5-8 with TRBJ2-3; 8 nucleotides line up with TRBD1. This CDR3 spans 15 amino acids. Germline V gene data show CDR1 as SGHTS and CDR2 as YDEGEE. V lost 0 bases and J lost 5; bases outside the gene matches: 5.

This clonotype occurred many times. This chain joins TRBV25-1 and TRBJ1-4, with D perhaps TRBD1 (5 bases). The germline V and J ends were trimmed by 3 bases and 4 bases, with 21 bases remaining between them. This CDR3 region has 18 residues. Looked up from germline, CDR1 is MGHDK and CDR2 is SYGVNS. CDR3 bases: TGTGCCAGCAGTGATGGGACGGACTACCTGGGTTATAATGAAAAACTGTTTTTT. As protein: CASSDGTDYLGYNEKLFF.

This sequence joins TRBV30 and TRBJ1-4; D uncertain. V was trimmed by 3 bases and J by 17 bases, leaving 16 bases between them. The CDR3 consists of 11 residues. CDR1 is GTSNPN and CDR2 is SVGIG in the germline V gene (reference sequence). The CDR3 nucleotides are TGTGCCTGGAGCGAAGGGCCAATAAGTTTTTTT. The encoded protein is CAWSEGPISFF.

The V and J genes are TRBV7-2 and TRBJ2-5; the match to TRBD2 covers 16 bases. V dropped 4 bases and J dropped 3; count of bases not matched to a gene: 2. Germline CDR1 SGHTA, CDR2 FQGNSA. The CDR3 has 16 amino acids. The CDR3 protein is CASSSGLAGGEETQYF. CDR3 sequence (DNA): TGTGCCAGCAGCTCGGGACTAGCGGGAGGGGAAGAGACCCAGTACTTC.

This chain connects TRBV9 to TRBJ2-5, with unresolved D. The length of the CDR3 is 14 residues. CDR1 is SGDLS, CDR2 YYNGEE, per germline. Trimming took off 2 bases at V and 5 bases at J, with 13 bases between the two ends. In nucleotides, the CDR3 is TGTGCCAGCAGCGTCCAGGTCGTACCGGAGACCCAGTACTTC. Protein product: CASSVQVVPETQYF.

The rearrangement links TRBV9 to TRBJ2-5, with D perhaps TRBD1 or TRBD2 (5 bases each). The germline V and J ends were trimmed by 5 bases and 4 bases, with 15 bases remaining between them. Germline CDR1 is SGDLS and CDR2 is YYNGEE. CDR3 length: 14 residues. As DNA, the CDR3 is TGTGCCAGCAGTTTTGGGACCGAGGGAGAGACCCAGTACTTC. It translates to CASSFGTEGETQYF.

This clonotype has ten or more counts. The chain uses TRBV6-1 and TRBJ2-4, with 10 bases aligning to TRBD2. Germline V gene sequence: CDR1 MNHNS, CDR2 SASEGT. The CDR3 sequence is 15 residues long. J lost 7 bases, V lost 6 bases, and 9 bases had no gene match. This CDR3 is CASSSSGRARNIQYF. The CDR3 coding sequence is TGTGCCAGCAGCTCAAGCGGGAGGGCCAGGAACATTCAGTACTTC.

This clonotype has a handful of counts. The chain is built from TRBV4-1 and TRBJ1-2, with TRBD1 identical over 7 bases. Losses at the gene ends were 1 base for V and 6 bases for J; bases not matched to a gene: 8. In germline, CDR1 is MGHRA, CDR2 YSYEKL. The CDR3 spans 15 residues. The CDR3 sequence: CASSQASRGLDGYTF. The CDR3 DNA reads TGCGCCAGCAGCCAAGCTTCGAGGGGGCTGGATGGCTACACCTTC.

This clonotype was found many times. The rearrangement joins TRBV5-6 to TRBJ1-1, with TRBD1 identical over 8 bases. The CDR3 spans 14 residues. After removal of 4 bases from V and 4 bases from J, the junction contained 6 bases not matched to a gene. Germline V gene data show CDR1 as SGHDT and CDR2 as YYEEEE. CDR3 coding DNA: TGTGCCAGCAGCAAAGGGACAGGCGGCACTGAAGCTTTCTTT. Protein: CASSKGTGGTEAFF.

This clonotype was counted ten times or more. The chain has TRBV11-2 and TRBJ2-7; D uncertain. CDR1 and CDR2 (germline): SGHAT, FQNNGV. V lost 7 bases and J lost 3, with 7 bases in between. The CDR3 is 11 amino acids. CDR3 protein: CASTNYYEQYF. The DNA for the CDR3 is TGTGCCAGCACCAACTACTACGAGCAGTACTTC.

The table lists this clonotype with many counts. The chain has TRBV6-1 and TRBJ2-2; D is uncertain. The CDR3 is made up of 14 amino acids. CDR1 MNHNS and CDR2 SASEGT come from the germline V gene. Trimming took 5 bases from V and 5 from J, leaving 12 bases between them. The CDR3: CASSQDPWTGELFF. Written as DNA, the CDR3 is TGTGCCAGCAGTCAGGATCCGTGGACCGGGGAGCTGTTTTTT.

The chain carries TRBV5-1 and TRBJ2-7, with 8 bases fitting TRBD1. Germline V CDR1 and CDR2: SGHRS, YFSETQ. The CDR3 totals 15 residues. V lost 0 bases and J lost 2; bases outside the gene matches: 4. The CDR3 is CASSLEDRATYEQYF. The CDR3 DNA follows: TGCGCCAGCAGCTTGGAGGACAGGGCTACCTACGAGCAGTACTTC. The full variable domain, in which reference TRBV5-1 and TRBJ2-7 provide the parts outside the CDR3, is KAGVTQTPRYLIKTRGQQVTLSCSPISGHRSVSWYQQTPGQGLQFLFEYFSETQRNKGNFPGRFSGRQFSNSRSEMNVSTLELGDSALYLCASSLEDRATYEQYFGPGTRLTVT.

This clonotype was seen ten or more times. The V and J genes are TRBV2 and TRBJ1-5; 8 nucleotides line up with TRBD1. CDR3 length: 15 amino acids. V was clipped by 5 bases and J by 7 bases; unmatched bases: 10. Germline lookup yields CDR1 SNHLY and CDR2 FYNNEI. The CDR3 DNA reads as TGTGCCAGCAGTTCTCCGACAGGGGTTGAACAGCCCCAGCATTTT. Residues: CASSSPTGVEQPQHF. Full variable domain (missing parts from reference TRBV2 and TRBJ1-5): EPEVTQTPSHQVTQMGQEVILRCVPISNHLYFYWYRQILGQKVEFLVSFYNNEISEKSEIFDDQFSVERPDGSNFTLKIRSTKLEDSAMYFCASSSPTGVEQPQHFGDGTRLSIL.

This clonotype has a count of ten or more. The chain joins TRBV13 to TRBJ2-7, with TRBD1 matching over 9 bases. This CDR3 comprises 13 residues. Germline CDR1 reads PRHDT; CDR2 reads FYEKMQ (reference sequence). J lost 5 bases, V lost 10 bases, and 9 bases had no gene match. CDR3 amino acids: CATSTGGIDEQYF. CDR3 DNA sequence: TGTGCCACAAGTACAGGGGGCATCGACGAGCAGTACTTC.

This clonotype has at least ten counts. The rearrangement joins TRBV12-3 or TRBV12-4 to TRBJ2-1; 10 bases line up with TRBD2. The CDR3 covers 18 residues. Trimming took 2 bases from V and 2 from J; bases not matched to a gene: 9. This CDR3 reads CASSLQRTGLATYNEQFF. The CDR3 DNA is TGTGCCAGCAGTTTACAGCGTACGGGACTAGCGACCTACAATGAGCAGTTCTTC.

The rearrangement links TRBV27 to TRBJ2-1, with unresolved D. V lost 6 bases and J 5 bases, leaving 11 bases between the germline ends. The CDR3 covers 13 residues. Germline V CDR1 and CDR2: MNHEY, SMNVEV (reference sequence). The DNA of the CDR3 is TGTGCCAGCAGGGTGAGAAAAAACAATGAGCAGTTCTTC. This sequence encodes CASRVRKNNEQFF.

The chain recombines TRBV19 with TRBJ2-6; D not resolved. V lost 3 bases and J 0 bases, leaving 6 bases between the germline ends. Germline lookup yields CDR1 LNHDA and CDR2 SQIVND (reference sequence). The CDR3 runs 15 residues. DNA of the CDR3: TGTGCCAGTAGTATTCACAACTCTGGGGCCAACGTCCTGACTTTC. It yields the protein CASSIHNSGANVLTF.